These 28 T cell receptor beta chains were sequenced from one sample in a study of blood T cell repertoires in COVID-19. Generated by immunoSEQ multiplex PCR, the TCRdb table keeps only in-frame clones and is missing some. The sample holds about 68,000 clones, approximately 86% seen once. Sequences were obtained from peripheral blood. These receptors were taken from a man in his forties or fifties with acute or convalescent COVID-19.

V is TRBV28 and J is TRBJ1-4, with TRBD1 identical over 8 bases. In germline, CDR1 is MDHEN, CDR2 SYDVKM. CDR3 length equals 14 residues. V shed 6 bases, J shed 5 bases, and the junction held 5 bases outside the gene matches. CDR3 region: CASSRRGPNEKLFF. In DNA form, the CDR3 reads TGTGCCAGCAGCCGCAGGGGGCCGAATGAAAAACTGTTTTTT. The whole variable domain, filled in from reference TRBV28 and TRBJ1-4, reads DVKVTQSSRYLVKRTGEKVFLECVQDMDHENMFWYRQDPGLGLRLIYFSYDVKMKEKGDIPEGYSVSREKKERFSLILESASTNQTSMYLCASSRRGPNEKLFFGSGTQLSVL.

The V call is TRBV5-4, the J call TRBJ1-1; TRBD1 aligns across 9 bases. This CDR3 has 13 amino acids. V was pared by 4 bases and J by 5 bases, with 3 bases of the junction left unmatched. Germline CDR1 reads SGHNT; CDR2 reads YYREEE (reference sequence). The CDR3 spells CASSPDRGTEAFF. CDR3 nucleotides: TGTGCCAGCAGCCCGGACAGGGGTACTGAAGCTTTCTTT.

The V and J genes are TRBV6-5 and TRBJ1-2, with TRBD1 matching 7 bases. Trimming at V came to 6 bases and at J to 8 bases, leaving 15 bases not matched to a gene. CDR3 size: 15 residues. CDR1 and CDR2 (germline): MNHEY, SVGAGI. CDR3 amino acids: CASRRRDSSLSGYTF. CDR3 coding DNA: TGTGCCAGCAGACGCCGGGACAGTTCTTTGAGCGGCTACACCTTC.

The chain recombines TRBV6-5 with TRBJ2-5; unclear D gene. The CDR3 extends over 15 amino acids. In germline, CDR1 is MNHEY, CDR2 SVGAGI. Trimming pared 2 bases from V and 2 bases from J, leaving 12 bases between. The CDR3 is CASSYVDKQQETQYF. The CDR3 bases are TGTGCCAGCAGTTACGTTGACAAGCAGCAAGAGACCCAGTACTTC.

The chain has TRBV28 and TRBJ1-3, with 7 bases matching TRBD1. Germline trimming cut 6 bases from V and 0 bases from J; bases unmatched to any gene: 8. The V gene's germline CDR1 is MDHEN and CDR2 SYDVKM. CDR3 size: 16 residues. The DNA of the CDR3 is TGTGCCAGCAGCCTTGAACAGGGGTACTCTGGAAACACCATATATTTT. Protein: CASSLEQGYSGNTIYF.

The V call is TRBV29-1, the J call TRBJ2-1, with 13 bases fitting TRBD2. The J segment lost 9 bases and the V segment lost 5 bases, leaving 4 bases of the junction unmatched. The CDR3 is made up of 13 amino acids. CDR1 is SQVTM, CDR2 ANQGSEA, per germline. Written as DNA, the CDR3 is TGCAGCGTTCAACTAGCGGGAGGGGGTGAGCAGTTCTTC. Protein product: CSVQLAGGGEQFF.

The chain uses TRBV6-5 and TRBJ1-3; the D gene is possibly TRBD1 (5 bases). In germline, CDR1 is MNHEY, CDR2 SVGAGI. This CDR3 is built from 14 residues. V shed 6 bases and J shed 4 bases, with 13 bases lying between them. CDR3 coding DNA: TGTGCCAGCAGCCTCGGGGGTGAGGGAAACACCATATATTTT. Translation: CASSLGGEGNTIYF.

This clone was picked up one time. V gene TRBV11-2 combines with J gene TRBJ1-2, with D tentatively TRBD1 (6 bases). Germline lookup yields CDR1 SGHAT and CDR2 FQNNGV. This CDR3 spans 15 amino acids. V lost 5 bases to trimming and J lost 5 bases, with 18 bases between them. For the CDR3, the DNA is TGTGCCAGCAGCAAATATGGGGCACAGGGATATGGCTACACCTTC. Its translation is CASSKYGAQGYGYTF.

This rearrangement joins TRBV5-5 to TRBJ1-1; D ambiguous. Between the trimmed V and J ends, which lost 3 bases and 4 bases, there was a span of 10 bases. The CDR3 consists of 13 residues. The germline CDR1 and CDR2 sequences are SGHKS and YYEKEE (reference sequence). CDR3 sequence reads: CASSSRDTTEAFF. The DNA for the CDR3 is TGTGCCAGCAGCTCGCGGGATACCACTGAAGCTTTCTTT.

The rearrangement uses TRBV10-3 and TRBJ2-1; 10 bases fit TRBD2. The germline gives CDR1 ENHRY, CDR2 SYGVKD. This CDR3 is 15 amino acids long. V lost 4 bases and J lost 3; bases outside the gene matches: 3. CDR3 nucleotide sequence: TGTGCCATCAGTGCCAAGCGGGAGGGCTACAATGAGCAGTTCTTC. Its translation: CAISAKREGYNEQFF.

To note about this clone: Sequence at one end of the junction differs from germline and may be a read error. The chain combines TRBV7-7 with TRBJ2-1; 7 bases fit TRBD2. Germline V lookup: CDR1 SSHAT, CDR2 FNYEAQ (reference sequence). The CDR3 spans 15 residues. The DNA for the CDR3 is TGTGCTAGCAGCCCGTATGGGGGAGGGTACAATGAGCAGTTCTTC. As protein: CASSPYGGGYNEQFF.

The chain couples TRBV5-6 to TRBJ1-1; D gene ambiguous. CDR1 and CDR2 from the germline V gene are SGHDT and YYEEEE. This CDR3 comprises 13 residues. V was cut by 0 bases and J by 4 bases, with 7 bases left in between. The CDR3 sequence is CASSLDIITEAFF. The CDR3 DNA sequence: TGTGCCAGCAGCTTGGACATAATCACTGAAGCTTTCTTT.

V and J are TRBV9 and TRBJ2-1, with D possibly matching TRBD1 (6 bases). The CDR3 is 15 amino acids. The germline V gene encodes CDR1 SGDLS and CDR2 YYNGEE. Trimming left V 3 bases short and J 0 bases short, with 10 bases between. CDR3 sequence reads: CASSATGSSYNEQFF. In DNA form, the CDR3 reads TGTGCCAGCAGCGCCACAGGGAGCTCCTACAATGAGCAGTTCTTC.

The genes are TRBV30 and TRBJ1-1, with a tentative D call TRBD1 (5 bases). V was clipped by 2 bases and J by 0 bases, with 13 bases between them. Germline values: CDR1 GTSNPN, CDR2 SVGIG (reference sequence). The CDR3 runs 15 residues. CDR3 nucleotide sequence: TGTGCCTGGAGTTCGGGGGTCGAGATGAACACTGAAGCTTTCTTT. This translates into CAWSSGVEMNTEAFF.

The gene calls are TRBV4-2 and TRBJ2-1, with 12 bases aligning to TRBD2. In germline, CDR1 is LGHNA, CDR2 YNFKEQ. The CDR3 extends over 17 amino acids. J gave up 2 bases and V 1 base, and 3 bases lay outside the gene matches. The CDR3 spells CASSQVASGRAYNEQFF. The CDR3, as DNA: TGTGCCAGCAGCCAAGTAGCTAGCGGGAGGGCCTACAATGAGCAGTTCTTC.

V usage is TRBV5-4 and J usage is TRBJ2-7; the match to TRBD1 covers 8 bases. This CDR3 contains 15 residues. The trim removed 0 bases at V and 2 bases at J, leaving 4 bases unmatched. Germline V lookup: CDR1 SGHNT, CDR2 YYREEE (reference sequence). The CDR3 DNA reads TGTGCCAGCAGCTTGGGACAGGGGCCAACCTACGAGCAGTACTTC. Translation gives CASSLGQGPTYEQYF.

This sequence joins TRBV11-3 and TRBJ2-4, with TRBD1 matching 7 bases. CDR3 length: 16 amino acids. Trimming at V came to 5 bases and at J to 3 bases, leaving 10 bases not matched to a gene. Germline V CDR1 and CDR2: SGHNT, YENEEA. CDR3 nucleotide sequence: TGTGCCAGCAGCCACCCAGGGGGATGTGTCAAAAACATTCAGTACTTC. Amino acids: CASSHPGGCVKNIQYF.

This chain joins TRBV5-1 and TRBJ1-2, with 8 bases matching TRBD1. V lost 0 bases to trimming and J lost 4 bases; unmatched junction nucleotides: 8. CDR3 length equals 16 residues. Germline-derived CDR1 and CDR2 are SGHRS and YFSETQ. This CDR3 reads CASSLEAGGRTYGYTF. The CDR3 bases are TGCGCCAGCAGCTTGGAGGCAGGGGGCAGAACCTATGGCTACACCTTC.

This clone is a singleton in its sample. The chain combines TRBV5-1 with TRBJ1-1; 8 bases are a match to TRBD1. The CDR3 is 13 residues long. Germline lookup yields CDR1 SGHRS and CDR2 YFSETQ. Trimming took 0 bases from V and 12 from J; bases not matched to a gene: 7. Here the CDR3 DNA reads TGCGCCAGCAGCTTGGACCGGACAGGGAATCCTTTCTTT. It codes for CASSLDRTGNPFF.

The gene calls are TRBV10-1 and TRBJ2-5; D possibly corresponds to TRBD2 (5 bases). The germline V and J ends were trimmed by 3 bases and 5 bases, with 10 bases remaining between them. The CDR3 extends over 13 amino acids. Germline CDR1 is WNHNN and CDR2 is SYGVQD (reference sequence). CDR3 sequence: CASSEGPGETQYF. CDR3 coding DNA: TGCGCCAGCAGTGAAGGACCGGGGGAGACCCAGTACTTC.

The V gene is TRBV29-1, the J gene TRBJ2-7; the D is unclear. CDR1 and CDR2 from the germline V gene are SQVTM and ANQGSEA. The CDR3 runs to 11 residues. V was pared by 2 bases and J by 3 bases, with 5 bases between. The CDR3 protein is CSVEIHYEQYF. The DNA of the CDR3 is TGCAGCGTTGAAATACACTACGAGCAGTACTTC.

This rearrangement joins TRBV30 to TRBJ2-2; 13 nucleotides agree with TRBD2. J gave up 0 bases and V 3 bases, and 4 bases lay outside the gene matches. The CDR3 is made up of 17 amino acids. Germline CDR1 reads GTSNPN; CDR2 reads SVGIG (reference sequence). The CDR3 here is CAWRGLAGASNTGELFF. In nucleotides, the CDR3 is TGTGCCTGGAGAGGACTAGCGGGAGCCTCGAACACCGGGGAGCTGTTTTTT.

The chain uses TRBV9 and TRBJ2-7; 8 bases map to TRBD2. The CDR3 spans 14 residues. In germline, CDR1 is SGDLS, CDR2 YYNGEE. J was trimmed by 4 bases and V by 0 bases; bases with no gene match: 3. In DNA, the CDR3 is TGTGCCAGCAGCGTAGCGGGGGGGGGATACGAGCAGTACTTC. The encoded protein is CASSVAGGGYEQYF.

This chain's CDR3 is CASSPQWAGNQPQHF. The CDR3 coding sequence is TGCGCCAGCAGCCCCCAGTGGGCCGGCAATCAGCCCCAGCATTTT. This sequence joins TRBV4-1 and TRBJ1-5; D gene unclear. Germline V lookup: CDR1 MGHRA, CDR2 YSYEKL. The CDR3 contains 15 residues. V was pared by 4 bases and J by 2 bases, with 12 bases between.

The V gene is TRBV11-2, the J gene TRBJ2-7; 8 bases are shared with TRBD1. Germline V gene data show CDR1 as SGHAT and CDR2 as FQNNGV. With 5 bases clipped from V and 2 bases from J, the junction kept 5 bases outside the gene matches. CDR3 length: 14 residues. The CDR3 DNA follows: TGTGCCAGCAGCCCCGGACAGGGTGCCTACGAGCAGTACTTC. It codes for CASSPGQGAYEQYF. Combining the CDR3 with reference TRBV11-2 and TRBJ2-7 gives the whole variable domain EAGVAQSPRYKIIEKRQSVAFWCNPISGHATLYWYQQILGQGPKLLIQFQNNGVVDDSQLPKDRFSAERLKGVDSTLKIQPAKLEDSAVYLCASSPGQGAYEQYFGPGTRLTVT.

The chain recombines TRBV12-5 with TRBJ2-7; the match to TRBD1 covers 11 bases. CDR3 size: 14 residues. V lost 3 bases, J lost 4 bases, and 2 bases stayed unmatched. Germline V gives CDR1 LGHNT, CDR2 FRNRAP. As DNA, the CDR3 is TGTGCTAGTGGTTTTGGGACAGGGGGATACGAGCAGTACTTC. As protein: CASGFGTGGYEQYF.

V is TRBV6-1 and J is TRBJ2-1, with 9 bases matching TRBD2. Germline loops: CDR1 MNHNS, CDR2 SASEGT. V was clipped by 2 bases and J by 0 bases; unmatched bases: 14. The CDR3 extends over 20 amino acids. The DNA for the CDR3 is TGTGCCAGCAGTGAATGGAGTCTAGCGGGGATCCTAAGCTCCTACAATGAGCAGTTCTTC. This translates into CASSEWSLAGILSSYNEQFF.

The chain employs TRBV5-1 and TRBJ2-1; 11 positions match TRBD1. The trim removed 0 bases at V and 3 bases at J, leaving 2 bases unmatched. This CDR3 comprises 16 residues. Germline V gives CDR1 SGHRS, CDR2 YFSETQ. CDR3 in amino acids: CASSLEGTGGYNEQFF. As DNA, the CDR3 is TGCGCCAGCAGCTTGGAGGGGACAGGGGGCTACAATGAGCAGTTCTTC.